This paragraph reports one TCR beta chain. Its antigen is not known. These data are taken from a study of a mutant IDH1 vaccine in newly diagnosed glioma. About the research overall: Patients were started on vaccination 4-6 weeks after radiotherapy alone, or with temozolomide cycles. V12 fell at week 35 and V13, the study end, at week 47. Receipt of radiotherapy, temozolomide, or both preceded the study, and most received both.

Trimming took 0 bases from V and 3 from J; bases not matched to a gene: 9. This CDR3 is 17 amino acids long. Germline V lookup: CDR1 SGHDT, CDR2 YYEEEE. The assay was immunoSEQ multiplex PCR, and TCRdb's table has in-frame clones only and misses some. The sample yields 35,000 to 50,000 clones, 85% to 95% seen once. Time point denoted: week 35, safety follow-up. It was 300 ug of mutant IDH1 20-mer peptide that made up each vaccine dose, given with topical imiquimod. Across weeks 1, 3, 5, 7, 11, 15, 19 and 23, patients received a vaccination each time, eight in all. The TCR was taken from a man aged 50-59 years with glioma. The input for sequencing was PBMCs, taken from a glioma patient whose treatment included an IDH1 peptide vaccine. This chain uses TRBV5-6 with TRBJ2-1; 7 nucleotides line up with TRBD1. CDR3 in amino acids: CASSLVYRTGFYNEQFF. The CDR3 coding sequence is TGTGCCAGCAGCTTGGTCTATAGGACAGGTTTCTACAATGAGCAGTTCTTC.